This T cell receptor (beta chain) originates from a study of blood T cells in healthy people across ages. Study conclusions and caveats: Whereas aged donors had fewer naive CD4+ cells, long-lived donors had more of them and higher diversity.

There were at least 6 micrograms of total RNA extracted from every sample. A second PCR of about 7 to 12 cycles used a sample-barcoded 5' primer and a J-beta primer mix. TCRdb independently ran MiXCR on the 5' RACE reads; one entry per CDR3 protein. The sample carries approximately 690,000 distinct CDR3 sequences, 58% recorded once. The length of the CDR3 is 15 residues. CDR1 is SGHTA and CDR2 is FQGNSA in the germline V gene. Only one count was recorded for this clonotype. What it binds is not known. This TCR was recovered from a man aged 60 to 75 in good health. The sequencing sample was made of blood. The gene calls are TRBV7-2 and TRBJ2-7; TRBD1 agrees at 10 bases. The DNA end is more similar to TRBJ2-5, so the J call may be wrong. The CDR3 region is CASSLFGQGGETQYF. The CDR3, as DNA: TGTGCCAGCAGCTTGTTCGGACAGGGGGGAGAGACCCAGTACTTC.